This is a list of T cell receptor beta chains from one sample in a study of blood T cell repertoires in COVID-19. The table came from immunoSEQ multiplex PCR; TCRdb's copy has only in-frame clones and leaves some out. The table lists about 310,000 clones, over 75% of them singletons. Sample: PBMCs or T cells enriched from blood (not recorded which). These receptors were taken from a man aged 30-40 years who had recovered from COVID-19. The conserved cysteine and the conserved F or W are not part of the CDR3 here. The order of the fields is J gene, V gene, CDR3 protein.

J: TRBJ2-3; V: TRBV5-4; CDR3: ASSYPTGGSSDTQY
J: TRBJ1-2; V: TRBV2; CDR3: ASTQRYGPGQGDGYT
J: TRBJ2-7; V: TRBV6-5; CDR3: ASSTAPYEQY
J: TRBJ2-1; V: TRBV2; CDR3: ASSELDDEQF
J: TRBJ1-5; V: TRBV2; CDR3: ASRRNWGGQPQH
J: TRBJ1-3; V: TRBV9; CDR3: ASSVGQGARNTIY
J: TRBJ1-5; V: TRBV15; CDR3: ATGRSRDSNQPQH
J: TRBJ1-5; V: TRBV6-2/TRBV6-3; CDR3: ASSYRTGSNQPQH
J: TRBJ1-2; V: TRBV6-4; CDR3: ASSDDGTGAYGYT
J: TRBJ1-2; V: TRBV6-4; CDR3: ASNQGRRRYGYT
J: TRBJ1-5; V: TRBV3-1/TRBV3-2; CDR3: ASSQDSGVGPQH
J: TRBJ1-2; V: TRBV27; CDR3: ASRTLGGGYT
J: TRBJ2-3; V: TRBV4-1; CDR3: ASSQDRDRGRQDTQY
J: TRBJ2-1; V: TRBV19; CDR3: ASSWGQLNEQF
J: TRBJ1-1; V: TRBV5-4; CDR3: ASSWTGREAF
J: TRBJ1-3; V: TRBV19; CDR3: ASSLTGILGNTIY
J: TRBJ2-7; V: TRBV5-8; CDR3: ASSQGQGWYEQY
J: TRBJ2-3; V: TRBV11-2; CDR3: ASSLELEADTQY
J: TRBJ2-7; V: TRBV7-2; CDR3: ASSLPPIYEQY
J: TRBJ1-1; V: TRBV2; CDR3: ASRASNMNTEAF
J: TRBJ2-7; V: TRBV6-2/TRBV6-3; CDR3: ASSPRRGLYEQY
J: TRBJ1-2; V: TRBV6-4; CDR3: ASSDLYRGPYGYT
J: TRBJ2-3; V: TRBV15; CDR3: ATSNGRGQADTQY
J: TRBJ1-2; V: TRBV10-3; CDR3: AISEGLKGYT
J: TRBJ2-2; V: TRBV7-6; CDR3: ASSLATGTGELF
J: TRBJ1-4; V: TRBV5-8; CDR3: ASSFRVINEKLF
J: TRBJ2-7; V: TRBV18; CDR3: ASSPATESYEQY
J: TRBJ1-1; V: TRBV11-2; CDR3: ASSWGVDTEAF
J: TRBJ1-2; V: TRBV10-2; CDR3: ASSEIRGWEGYT
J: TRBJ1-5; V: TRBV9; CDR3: ASSVGQGANQPQH
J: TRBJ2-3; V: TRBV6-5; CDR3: ASGLQGAGADTQY
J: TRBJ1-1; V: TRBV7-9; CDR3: ATQRPRTEAF
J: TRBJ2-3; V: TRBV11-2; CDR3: ASSLVRLAGSTDTQY